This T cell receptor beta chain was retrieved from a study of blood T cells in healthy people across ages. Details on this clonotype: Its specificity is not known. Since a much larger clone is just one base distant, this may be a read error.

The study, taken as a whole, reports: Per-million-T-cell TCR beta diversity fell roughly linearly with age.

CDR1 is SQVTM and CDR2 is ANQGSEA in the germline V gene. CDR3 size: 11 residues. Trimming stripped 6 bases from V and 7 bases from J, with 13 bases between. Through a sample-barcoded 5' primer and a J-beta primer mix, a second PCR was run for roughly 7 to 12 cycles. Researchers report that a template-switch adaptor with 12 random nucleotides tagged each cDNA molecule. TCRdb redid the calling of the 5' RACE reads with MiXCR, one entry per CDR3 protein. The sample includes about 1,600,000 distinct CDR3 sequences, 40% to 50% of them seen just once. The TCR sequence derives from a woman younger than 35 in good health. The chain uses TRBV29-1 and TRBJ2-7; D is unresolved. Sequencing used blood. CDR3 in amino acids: CSVSSENEQYF. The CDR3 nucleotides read TGCAGCGTAAGCTCGGAGAATGAGCAGTACTTC.